Presented here are 5 T cell receptor beta chains from one specimen sequenced in a study of cytomegalovirus exposure and HLA in healthy donors. 60 Vbeta and 13 Jbeta primers were used in PCR. Sequenced by immunoSEQ multiplex PCR; TCRdb stores in-frame clones only, minus some. There are about 140,000 clones in the sample; around 75% occur only once, and 1.2% lies in the top ten. The specimen sequenced was PBMCs. The receptors shown here come from a female donor in good health and CMV-seronegative.

The chain links TRBV7-9 to TRBJ1-1; 8 bases line up with TRBD1. The V gene end was trimmed by 5 bases and the J gene end by 5 bases; junction bases not matched to a gene: 7. Germline values: CDR1 SEHNR, CDR2 FQNEAQ (reference sequence). The CDR3 spans 14 residues. DNA of the CDR3: TGTGCCAGCAGCGCCTCAGGGGGCGGTACTGAAGCTTTCTTT. This sequence encodes CASSASGGGTEAFF. The full variable domain, completed using reference TRBV7-9 and TRBJ1-1, is DTGVSQNPRHKITKRGQNVTFRCDPISEHNRLYWYRQTLGQGPEFLTYFQNEAQLEKSRLLSDRFSAERPKGSFSTLEIQRTEQGDSAMYLCASSASGGGTEAFFGQGTRLTVV.

The chain joins TRBV5-1 to TRBJ1-1, with TRBD1 matching 7 bases. V lost 0 bases to trimming and J lost 10 bases; unmatched junction nucleotides: 6. Germline assignment: CDR1 SGHRS and CDR2 YFSETQ. CDR3 length: 13 residues. CDR3 region: CASSLVAGGLAFF. The CDR3, as DNA: TGCGCCAGCAGCTTGGTGGCAGGGGGACTAGCTTTCTTT. Filled out from reference TRBV5-1 and TRBJ1-1, the complete variable domain reads KAGVTQTPRYLIKTRGQQVTLSCSPISGHRSVSWYQQTPGQGLQFLFEYFSETQRNKGNFPGRFSGRQFSNSRSEMNVSTLELGDSALYLCASSLVAGGLAFFGQGTRLTVV.

The gene calls are TRBV30 and TRBJ1-2, with D possibly TRBD1 on 6 matching bases. Trimming removed 3 bases at V and 8 bases at J, with 16 bases between. The CDR3 covers 13 residues. CDR1 is GTSNPN and CDR2 is SVGIG in the germline V gene (reference sequence). In DNA form, the CDR3 reads TGTGCCTGGAGGGGAAGGACAGTGGGGGGCTACACCTTC. Translating it yields CAWRGRTVGGYTF.

The gene calls are TRBV4-2 and TRBJ1-5; maybe TRBD1 (5 bases). V lost 0 bases, J lost 0 bases, and 9 bases lay in between. This CDR3 comprises 16 residues. Germline V gives CDR1 LGHNA, CDR2 YNFKEQ. CDR3 nucleotides: TGTGCCAGCAGCCAAGATTCGGGGGATAGCAATCAGCCCCAGCATTTT. Translation gives CASSQDSGDSNQPQHF.

The chain combines TRBV29-1 with TRBJ2-3; TRBD1 matches 9 bases. The length of the CDR3 is 13 residues. With V trimmed by 7 bases and J by 1 base, 3 bases remained unmatched. Per the germline V gene, CDR1 is SQVTM and CDR2 is ANQGSEA. The chain's CDR3 is CSARDRGTDTQYF. CDR3 bases: TGCAGCGCACGGGACAGGGGCACAGATACGCAGTATTTT.